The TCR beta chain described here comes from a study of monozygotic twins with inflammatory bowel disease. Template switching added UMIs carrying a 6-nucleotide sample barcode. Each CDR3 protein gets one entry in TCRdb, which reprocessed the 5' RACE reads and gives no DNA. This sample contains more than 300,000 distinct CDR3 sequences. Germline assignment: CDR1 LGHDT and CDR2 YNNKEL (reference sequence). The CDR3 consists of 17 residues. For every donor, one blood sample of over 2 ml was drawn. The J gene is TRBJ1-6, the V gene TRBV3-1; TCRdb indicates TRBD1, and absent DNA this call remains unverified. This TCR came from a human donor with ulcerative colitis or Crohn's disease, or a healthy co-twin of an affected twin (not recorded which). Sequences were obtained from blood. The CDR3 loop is CASSPTLRGGEGSPLHF.